Listed here are 23 T cell receptor beta chains from one sample, sequenced in a study of T-cell memory formation after mild COVID-19. Each CDR3 protein is one row after TCRdb ran MiXCR on the 5' RACE reads. The sample has around 310,000 distinct CDR3 sequences; more than 15% are singletons. The sequenced material came from PBMCs or a T cell subset sorted from them (not recorded which). The receptors were sampled from a man between 18 and 29 years old who had mild COVID-19 (a few samples of this study predate the infection). Cell type and time point are not known.

There are a few counts of this clonotype. The V call is TRBV3-1, the J call TRBJ2-7; D is ambiguous. Looked up from germline, CDR1 is LGHDT and CDR2 is YNNKEL (reference sequence). The CDR3 covers 17 residues. Trimming stripped 0 bases from V and 1 base from J, with 16 bases between. The CDR3 bases are TGTGCCAGCAGCCAAGATGGGTCCGGGCCATCTTCCTACGAGCAGTACTTC. It yields the protein CASSQDGSGPSSYEQYF.

The chain is built from TRBV6-1 and TRBJ1-2; D gene ambiguous. The CDR3 has 14 amino acids. Germline values: CDR1 MNHNS, CDR2 SASEGT. Trimming pared 3 bases from V and 10 bases from J, leaving 18 bases between. CDR3 nucleotide sequence: TGTGCCAGCAGTGAGACGCCTTTTCTTCTCCTCTACACCTTC. Protein sequence: CASSETPFLLLYTF.

This chain connects TRBV25-1 to TRBJ1-1, with D uncertain. The V gene's germline CDR1 is MGHDK and CDR2 SYGVNS. Trimming cost V 11 bases and J 8 bases, with 21 bases left between them. The CDR3 is made up of 13 amino acids. The CDR3 is CASSRLDSAEAFF. CDR3 bases: TGTGCCTCGTCCCGCCTGGATTCGGCGGAAGCTTTCTTT.

This chain connects TRBV7-3 to TRBJ2-3, with 7 bases that match TRBD1. V gave up 5 bases and J gave up 1 base; unmatched junction bases: 6. The CDR3 contains 15 residues. Germline CDR1 reads SGHTA; CDR2 reads FQGTGA. The CDR3 sequence: CASSETGTRTDTQYF. The CDR3 nucleotides read TGTGCCAGCAGCGAGACAGGGACCCGCACAGATACGCAGTATTTT.

This clonotype was observed a handful of times. The chain employs TRBV9 and TRBJ2-5, with D perhaps matching TRBD1 (6 bases). Germline V gene data show CDR1 as SGDLS and CDR2 as YYNGEE. V lost 2 bases to trimming and J lost 5 bases, with 10 bases between them. This CDR3 contains 13 residues. The DNA for the CDR3 is TGTGCCAGCAGCGTCCAGGGGATGGAGACCCAGTACTTC. It specifies CASSVQGMETQYF.

The count of this clonotype is one. The V call is TRBV6-2 or TRBV6-3, the J call TRBJ2-7, with D perhaps assigned TRBD1 or TRBD2 (5 bases each). Germline CDR1 is MNHEY and CDR2 is SVGEGT. V lost 6 bases to trimming and J lost 4 bases, with 13 bases between them. The CDR3 length is 13 residues. CDR3 residues: CASRRDERYEQYV. The CDR3 DNA reads as TGTGCCAGCAGACGGGACGAGAGGTACGAGCAGTACGTC.

This clonotype was seen a handful of times. V is TRBV5-1 and J is TRBJ1-6; D possibly corresponds to TRBD1 (6 bases). This CDR3 is 16 amino acids long. Germline V gives CDR1 SGHRS, CDR2 YFSETQ. Trimming shortened V by 4 bases and J by 5 bases, and 16 bases separated the two germline ends. DNA of the CDR3: TGCGCCAGCAGCCCGAAGCAGGGGTACAATAATTCACCCCTCCACTTT. Protein: CASSPKQGYNNSPLHF.

This clonotype was seen only a few times. V usage is TRBV7-9 and J usage is TRBJ2-5; D is perhaps TRBD2 (6 bases). The germline V and J ends were trimmed by 5 bases and 1 base, with 20 bases remaining between them. Germline lookup yields CDR1 SEHNR and CDR2 FQNEAQ (reference sequence). The CDR3 runs 17 residues. This chain's CDR3 is CASSASSGLGIQETQYF. CDR3 sequence (DNA): TGTGCCAGCAGCGCCTCCTCGGGACTGGGGATCCAAGAGACCCAGTACTTC.

In this sample, this clonotype turned up a few times. The rearrangement links TRBV30 to TRBJ2-3; D is possibly TRBD1 (6 bases). The CDR3 extends over 14 amino acids. V lost 0 bases, J lost 6 bases, and 13 bases lay in between. Germline CDR1 and CDR2: GTSNPN and SVGIG (reference sequence). CDR3 bases: TGTGCCTGGAGTGTACAGGGAAACGCGGATACGCAGTATTTT. It is translated as CAWSVQGNADTQYF.

V gene TRBV4-2 combines with J gene TRBJ1-2; D is uncertain. This CDR3 is 16 amino acids long. Between the trimmed V and J ends, which lost 0 bases and 0 bases, there was a span of 11 bases. From germline, CDR1 is LGHNA and CDR2 YNFKEQ. CDR3 amino acids: CASSQEPRVTNYGYTF. CDR3 in DNA: TGTGCCAGCAGCCAAGAGCCCCGGGTAACTAACTATGGCTACACCTTC.

The chain links TRBV19 to TRBJ2-7; the D gene is possibly TRBD1 (6 bases). Germline V gene lookup returns CDR1 LNHDA and CDR2 SQIVND (reference sequence). The V end lost 4 bases, the J end lost 0 bases, and 13 bases lay between the germline ends. The CDR3 covers 15 residues. The CDR3 is CASSTGHLSSYEQYF. CDR3 DNA sequence: TGTGCCAGTAGTACGGGACACCTTAGCTCCTACGAGCAGTACTTC.

The sample holds a few counts of this clonotype. This chain uses TRBV20-1 with TRBJ1-5; unclear D gene. Deletions cut 0 bases from V and 3 bases from J, with 6 bases between. The CDR3 extends over 13 amino acids. CDR1 is DFQATT, CDR2 SNEGSKA, per germline (reference sequence). The CDR3 here is CSARDKINQPQHF. The CDR3 nucleotides read TGCAGTGCTAGAGACAAGATCAATCAGCCCCAGCATTTT.

This chain connects TRBV20-1 to TRBJ1-2; D might be TRBD1 (6 bases). Germline CDR1 DFQATT, CDR2 SNEGSKA (reference sequence). V lost 6 bases and J 0 bases, leaving 17 bases between the germline ends. The CDR3 is 15 residues long. This chain's CDR3 is CSAGSDSLANYGYTF. Written as DNA, the CDR3 is TGCAGTGCCGGCTCGGACAGCCTAGCTAACTATGGCTACACCTTC.

This chain uses TRBV18 with TRBJ2-7; D gene unclear. Trimming left V 3 bases short and J 1 base short, with 7 bases between. This CDR3 has 13 amino acids. From germline, CDR1 is KGHSH and CDR2 LQKENI. Here the CDR3 DNA reads TGTGCCAGCTCACCTCCTTTGTCCTACGAGCAGTACGTC. It translates to CASSPPLSYEQYV.

This clonotype showed up many times. V and J are TRBV3-1 and TRBJ2-5; 7 bases map to TRBD2. Germline CDR1 reads LGHDT; CDR2 reads YNNKEL (reference sequence). J was trimmed by 2 bases and V by 4 bases; bases with no gene match: 7. The CDR3 is made up of 15 amino acids. As DNA, the CDR3 is TGTGCCAGCAGCCGAAACCTAGCGGTGCAAGAGACCCAGTACTTC. It translates to CASSRNLAVQETQYF.

The CDR3 is CASSYTGWGLETDTQYF. The CDR3, as DNA: TGTGCCAGCAGTTACACCGGATGGGGTCTGGAAACAGATACGCAGTATTTT. This chain uses TRBV6-5 with TRBJ2-3; D is unresolved. The V end lost 2 bases, the J end lost 3 bases, and 18 bases lay between the germline ends. This CDR3 contains 17 residues. Germline V gene lookup returns CDR1 MNHEY and CDR2 SVGAGI.

The V and J genes are TRBV7-2 and TRBJ2-1, with 7 bases lining up with TRBD1. The CDR3 is 13 residues long. Germline V CDR1 and CDR2: SGHTA, FQGNSA. V trimming: 10 bases; J trimming: 7 bases; junction bases outside the gene matches: 10. The CDR3 nucleotides are TGTGCCACCCGAGAGAGGGGGCGGAATGAGCAGTTCTTC. The encoded protein is CATRERGRNEQFF.

The V and J genes are TRBV6-6 and TRBJ2-7; 7 nucleotides line up with TRBD2. Trimming took 8 bases from V and 2 from J; bases not matched to a gene: 0. This CDR3 comprises 11 residues. From germline, CDR1 is MNHNY and CDR2 SVGAGI (reference sequence). The CDR3 region is CASGGAYEQYF. The CDR3 nucleotides are TGTGCCAGCGGGGGGGCCTACGAGCAGTACTTC.

This clonotype was seen a few times. The chain is built from TRBV20-1 and TRBJ2-4, with 9 bases matching TRBD1. CDR1 is DFQATT and CDR2 is SNEGSKA in the germline V gene (reference sequence). CDR3 length: 11 amino acids. The ends lost 6 bases at V and 11 bases at J; junction bases unmatched: 5. The DNA for the CDR3 is TGCAGTGCGACAGGGGGGGACGTTCAGTACTTC. Translating it yields CSATGGDVQYF.

At least ten counts were recorded for this clonotype. This rearrangement joins TRBV9 to TRBJ2-3; TRBD1 is a possible D gene (5 bases). The V end was cut by 3 bases, the J end by 4 bases, with 12 bases between. Germline values: CDR1 SGDLS, CDR2 YYNGEE. This CDR3 is built from 14 residues. CDR3 amino acids: CASSESGAADTQYF. Written as DNA, the CDR3 is TGTGCCAGCAGCGAGAGTGGGGCGGCAGATACGCAGTATTTT.

There are a few counts of this clonotype. The chain couples TRBV5-4 to TRBJ2-5; D assignment may be TRBD1 or TRBD2 (5 bases each). Trimming shortened V by 0 bases and J by 0 bases, and 12 bases separated the two germline ends. The CDR3 contains 16 residues. Germline V gene sequence: CDR1 SGHNT, CDR2 YYREEE (reference sequence). This chain's CDR3 is CASSLGSGRNQETQYF. As DNA, the CDR3 is TGTGCCAGCAGCTTGGGTTCAGGGAGAAACCAAGAGACCCAGTACTTC.

The chain joins TRBV6-6 to TRBJ1-5; possibly TRBD1 for D (5 bases). V dropped 5 bases and J dropped 6 bases, with 11 bases sitting between them. The CDR3 spans 13 residues. The germline CDR1 and CDR2 sequences are MNHNY and SVGAGI (reference sequence). The CDR3 loop reads CASSQAGVQPQHF. CDR3 bases: TGTGCCAGCAGTCAAGCGGGGGTTCAGCCCCAGCATTTT.

This chain joins TRBV7-2 and TRBJ2-2, with D hard to call. The CDR3 extends over 12 amino acids. Trimming pared 2 bases from V and 7 bases from J, leaving 5 bases between. CDR1 is SGHTA and CDR2 is FQGNSA in the germline V gene. The CDR3 here is CASSLLIGELFF. The CDR3 nucleotides are TGTGCCAGCAGCTTACTGATCGGGGAGCTGTTTTTT.